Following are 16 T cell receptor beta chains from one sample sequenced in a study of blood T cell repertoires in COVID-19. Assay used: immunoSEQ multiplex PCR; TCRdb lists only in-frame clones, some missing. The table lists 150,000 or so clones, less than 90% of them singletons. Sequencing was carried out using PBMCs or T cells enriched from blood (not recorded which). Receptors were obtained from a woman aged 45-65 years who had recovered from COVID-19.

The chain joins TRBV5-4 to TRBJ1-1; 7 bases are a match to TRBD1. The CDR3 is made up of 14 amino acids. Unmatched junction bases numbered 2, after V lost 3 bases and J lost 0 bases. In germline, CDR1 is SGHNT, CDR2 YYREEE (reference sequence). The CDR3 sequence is CASSWGQMNTEAFF. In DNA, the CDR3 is TGTGCCAGCAGCTGGGGACAGATGAACACTGAAGCTTTCTTT.

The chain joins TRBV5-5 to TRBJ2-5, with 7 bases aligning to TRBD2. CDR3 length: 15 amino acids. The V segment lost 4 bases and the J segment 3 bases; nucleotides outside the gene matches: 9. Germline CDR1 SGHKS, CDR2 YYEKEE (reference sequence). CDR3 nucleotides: TGTGCCAGCAGCCTAGCGGCACCAGCCAAAGAGACCCAGTACTTC. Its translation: CASSLAAPAKETQYF. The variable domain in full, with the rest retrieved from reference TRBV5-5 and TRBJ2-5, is DAGVTQSPTHLIKTRGQQVTLRCSPISGHKSVSWYQQVLGQGPQFIFQYYEKEERGRGNFPDRFSARQFPNYSSELNVNALLLGDSALYLCASSLAAPAKETQYFGPGTRLLVL.

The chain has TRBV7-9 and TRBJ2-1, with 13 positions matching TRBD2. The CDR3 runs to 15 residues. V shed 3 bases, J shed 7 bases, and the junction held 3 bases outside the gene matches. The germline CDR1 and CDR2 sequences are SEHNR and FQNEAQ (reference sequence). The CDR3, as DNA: TGTGCCAGCAGCTTCGGACTAGCGGGAGATAATGAGCAGTTCTTC. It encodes CASSFGLAGDNEQFF. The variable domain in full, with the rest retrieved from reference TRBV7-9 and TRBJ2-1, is DTGVSQNPRHKITKRGQNVTFRCDPISEHNRLYWYRQTLGQGPEFLTYFQNEAQLEKSRLLSDRFSAERPKGSFSTLEIQRTEQGDSAMYLCASSFGLAGDNEQFFGPGTRLTVL.

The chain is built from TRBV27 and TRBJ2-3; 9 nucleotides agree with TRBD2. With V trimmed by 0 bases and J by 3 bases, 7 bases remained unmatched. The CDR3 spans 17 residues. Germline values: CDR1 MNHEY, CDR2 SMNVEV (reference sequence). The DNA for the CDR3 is TGTGCCAGCAGTTTATCTTGGACAAGCGGGGGGACAGATACGCAGTATTTT. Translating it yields CASSLSWTSGGTDTQYF.

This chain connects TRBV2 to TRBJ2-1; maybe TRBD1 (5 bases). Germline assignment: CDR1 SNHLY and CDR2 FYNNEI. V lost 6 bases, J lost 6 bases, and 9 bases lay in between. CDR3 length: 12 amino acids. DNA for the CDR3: TGTGCCAGCAGGACCGACAGCAATGAGCAGTTCTTC. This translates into CASRTDSNEQFF.

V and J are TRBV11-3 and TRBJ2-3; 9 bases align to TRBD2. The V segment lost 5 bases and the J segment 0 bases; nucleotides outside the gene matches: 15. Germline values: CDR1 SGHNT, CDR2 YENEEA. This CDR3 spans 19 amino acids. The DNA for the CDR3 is TGTGCCAGCAGCCTCCGTGGGGGGCTAGCGGGATCTAGCACAGATACGCAGTATTTT. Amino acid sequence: CASSLRGGLAGSSTDTQYF.

CDR3 protein: CAWKPRRNTEAFF. The CDR3 DNA reads as TGTGCCTGGAAACCACGGAGGAACACTGAAGCTTTCTTT. This sequence joins TRBV30 and TRBJ1-1, with unresolved D. From germline, CDR1 is GTSNPN and CDR2 SVGIG (reference sequence). Trimming shortened V by 4 bases and J by 1 base, and 10 bases separated the two germline ends. This CDR3 has 13 residues.

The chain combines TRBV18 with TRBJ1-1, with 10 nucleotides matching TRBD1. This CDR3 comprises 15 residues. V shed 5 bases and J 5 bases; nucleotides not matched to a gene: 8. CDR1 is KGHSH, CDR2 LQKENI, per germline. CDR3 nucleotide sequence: TGTGCCAGCTCATCGCGACAGGGGGCGCAAACTGAAGCTTTCTTT. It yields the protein CASSSRQGAQTEAFF.

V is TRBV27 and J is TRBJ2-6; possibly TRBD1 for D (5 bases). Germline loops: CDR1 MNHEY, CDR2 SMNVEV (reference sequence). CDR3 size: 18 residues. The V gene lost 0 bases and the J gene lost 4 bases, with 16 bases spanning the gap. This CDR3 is CASSLSVQGRYGANVLTF. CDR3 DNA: TGTGCCAGCAGTTTATCAGTGCAGGGCAGGTACGGGGCCAACGTCCTGACTTTC.

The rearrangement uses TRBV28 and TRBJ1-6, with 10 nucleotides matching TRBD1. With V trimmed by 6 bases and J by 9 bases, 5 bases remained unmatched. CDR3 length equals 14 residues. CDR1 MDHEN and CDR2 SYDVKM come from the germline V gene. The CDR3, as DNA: TGTGCCAGCAGGACCGGGACAGGGGTTTCACCCCTCCACTTT. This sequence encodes CASRTGTGVSPLHF.

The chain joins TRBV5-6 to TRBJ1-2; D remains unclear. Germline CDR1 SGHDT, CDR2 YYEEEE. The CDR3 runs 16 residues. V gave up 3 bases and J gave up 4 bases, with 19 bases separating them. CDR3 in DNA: TGTGCCAGCAGCTCAACGGGAAACGGACCGGTCTATGGCTACACCTTC. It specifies CASSSTGNGPVYGYTF.

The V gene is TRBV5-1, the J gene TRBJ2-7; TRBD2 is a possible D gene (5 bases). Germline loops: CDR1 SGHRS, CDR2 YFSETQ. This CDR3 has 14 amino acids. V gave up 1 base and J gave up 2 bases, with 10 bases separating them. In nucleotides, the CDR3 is TGCGCCAGCAGCTTGACCGCCGGGGCCTACGAGCAGTACTTC. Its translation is CASSLTAGAYEQYF.

The CDR3 coding sequence is TGTGCCAGCAGTGAAGCGGGGGCTCGCTATGGCTACACCTTC. Translation: CASSEAGARYGYTF. The rearrangement uses TRBV25-1 and TRBJ1-2, with a possible D match to TRBD1 (6 bases). This CDR3 comprises 14 residues. Looked up from germline, CDR1 is MGHDK and CDR2 is SYGVNS. V lost 2 bases, J lost 4 bases, and 11 bases lay in between.

CDR3 loop: CASSPFARGTGELFF. CDR3 DNA sequence: TGTGCCAGCAGCCCGTTCGCCAGGGGAACCGGGGAGCTGTTTTTT. The chain recombines TRBV3-1 (or the pseudogene TRBV3-2) with TRBJ2-2; weak D call: TRBD1 (6 bases). Germline loops: CDR1 LGHDT, CDR2 YNNKEL (reference sequence). The V and J ends lost 4 bases and 5 bases respectively, with 14 bases between them. The CDR3 runs 15 residues.

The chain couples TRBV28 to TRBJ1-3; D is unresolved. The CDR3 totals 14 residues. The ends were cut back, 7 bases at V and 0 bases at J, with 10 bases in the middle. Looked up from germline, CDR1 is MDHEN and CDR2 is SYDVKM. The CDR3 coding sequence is TGTGCCAGCATTGACAAGAGCTCTGGAAACACCATATATTTT. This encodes CASIDKSSGNTIYF.

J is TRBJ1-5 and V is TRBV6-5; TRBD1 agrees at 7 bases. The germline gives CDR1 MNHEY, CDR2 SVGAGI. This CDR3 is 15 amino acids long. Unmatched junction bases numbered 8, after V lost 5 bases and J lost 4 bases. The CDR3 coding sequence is TGTGCCAGCAGTAAGACAGGGACAGCGAATCAGCCCCAGCATTTT. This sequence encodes CASSKTGTANQPQHF.